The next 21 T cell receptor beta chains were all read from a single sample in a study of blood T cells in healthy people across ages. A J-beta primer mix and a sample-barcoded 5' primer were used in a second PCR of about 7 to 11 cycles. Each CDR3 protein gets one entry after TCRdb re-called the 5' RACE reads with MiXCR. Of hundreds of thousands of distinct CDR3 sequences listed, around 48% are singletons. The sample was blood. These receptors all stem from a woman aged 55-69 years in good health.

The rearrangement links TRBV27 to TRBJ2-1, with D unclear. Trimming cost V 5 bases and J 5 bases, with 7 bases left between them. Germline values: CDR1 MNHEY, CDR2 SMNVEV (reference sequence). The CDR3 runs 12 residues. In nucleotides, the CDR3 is TGTGCCAGCAGTCCGCGCCACAATGAGCAGTTCTTC. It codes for CASSPRHNEQFF.

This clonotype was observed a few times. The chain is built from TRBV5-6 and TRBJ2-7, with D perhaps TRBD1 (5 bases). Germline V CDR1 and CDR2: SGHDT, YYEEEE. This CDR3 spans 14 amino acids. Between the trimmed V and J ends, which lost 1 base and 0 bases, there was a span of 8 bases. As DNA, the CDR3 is TGTGCCAGCAGCTTGCAGGGCCGCTCCTACGAGCAGTACTTC. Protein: CASSLQGRSYEQYF. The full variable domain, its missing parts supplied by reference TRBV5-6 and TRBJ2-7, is DAGVTQSPTHLIKTRGQQVTLRCSPKSGHDTVSWYQQALGQGPQFIFQYYEEEERQRGNFPDRFSGHQFPNYSSELNVNALLLGDSALYLCASSLQGRSYEQYFGPGTRLTVT.

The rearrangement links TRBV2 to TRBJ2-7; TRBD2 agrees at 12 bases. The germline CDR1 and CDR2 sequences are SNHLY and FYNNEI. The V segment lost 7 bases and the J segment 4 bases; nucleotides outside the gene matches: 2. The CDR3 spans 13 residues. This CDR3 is CASNLAGGYEQYF. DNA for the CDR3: TGTGCCAGCAACCTAGCGGGAGGGTACGAGCAGTACTTC. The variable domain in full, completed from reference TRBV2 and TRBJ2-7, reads EPEVTQTPSHQVTQMGQEVILRCVPISNHLYFYWYRQILGQKVEFLVSFYNNEISEKSEIFDDQFSVERPDGSNFTLKIRSTKLEDSAMYFCASNLAGGYEQYFGPGTRLTVT.

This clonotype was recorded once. The DNA of the CDR3 is TGTGCCAGCACCTACCCAGGGATCCACGAGCAGTACTTC. This gives the protein CASTYPGIHEQYF. The V and J genes are TRBV6-6 and TRBJ2-7; D may be TRBD1 (5 bases). The CDR3 length is 13 residues. Germline V gives CDR1 MNHNY, CDR2 SVGAGI (reference sequence). Trimming pared 7 bases from V and 5 bases from J, leaving 15 bases between.

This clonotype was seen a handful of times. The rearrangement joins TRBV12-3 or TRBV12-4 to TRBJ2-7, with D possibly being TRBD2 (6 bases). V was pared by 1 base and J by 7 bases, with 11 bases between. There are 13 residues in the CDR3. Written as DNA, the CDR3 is TGTGCCAGCAGTTTAGGTAGCGGAAATGAGCAGTACTTC. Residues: CASSLGSGNEQYF.

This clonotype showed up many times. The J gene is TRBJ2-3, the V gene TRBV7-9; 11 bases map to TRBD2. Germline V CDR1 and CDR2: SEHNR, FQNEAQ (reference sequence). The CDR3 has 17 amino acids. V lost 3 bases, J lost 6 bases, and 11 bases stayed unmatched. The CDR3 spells CASSFLGLAVDGDTQYF. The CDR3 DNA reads TGTGCCAGCAGCTTTTTGGGACTAGCGGTCGATGGGGATACGCAGTATTTT.

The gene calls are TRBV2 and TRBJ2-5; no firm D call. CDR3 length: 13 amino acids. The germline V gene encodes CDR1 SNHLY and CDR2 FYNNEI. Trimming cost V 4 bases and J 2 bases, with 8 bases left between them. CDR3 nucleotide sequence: TGTGCCAGCAGTGGGTTGACACAAGAGACCCAGTACTTC. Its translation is CASSGLTQETQYF.

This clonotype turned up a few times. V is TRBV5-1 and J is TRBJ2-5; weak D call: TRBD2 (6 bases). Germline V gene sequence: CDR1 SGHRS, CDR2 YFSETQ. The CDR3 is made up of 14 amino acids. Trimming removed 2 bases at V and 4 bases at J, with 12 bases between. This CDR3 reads CASSFRERGETQYF. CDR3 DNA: TGCGCCAGCAGCTTTCGGGAGAGAGGAGAGACCCAGTACTTC.

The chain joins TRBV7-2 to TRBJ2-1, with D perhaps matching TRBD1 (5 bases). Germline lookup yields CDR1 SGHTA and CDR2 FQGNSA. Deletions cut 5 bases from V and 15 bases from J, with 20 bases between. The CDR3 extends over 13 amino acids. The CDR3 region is CASSETSTAKRFF. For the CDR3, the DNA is TGTGCCAGCAGCGAAACCTCGACAGCAAAGCGGTTCTTC.

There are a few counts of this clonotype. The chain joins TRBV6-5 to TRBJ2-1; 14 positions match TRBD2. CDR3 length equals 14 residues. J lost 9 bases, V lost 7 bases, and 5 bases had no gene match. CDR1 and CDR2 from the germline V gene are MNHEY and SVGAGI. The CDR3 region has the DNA TGTGCCAGCATGGGACTAGCGGGAGCCGGTGAGCAGTTCTTC. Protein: CASMGLAGAGEQFF.

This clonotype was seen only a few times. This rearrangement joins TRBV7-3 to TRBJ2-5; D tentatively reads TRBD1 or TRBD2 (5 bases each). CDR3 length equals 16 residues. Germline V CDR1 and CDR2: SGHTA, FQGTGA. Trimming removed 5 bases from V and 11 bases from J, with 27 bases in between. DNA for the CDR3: TGTGCCAGCAGCCTCCTTGGGGGAAGTCCGGGCAATGAGCAGTACTTC. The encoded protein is CASSLLGGSPGNEQYF. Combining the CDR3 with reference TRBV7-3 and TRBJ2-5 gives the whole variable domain GAGVSQTPSNKVTEKGKYVELRCDPISGHTALYWYRQSLGQGPEFLIYFQGTGAADDSGLPNDRFFAVRPEGSVSTLKIQRTERGDSAVYLCASSLLGGSPGNEQYFGPGTRLLVL.

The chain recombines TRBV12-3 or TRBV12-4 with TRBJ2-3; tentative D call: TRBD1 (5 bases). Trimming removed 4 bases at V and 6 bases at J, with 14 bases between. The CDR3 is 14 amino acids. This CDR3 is CASSCPGIRDTQYF. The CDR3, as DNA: TGTGCCAGCAGTTGCCCAGGGATAAGGGATACGCAGTATTTT.

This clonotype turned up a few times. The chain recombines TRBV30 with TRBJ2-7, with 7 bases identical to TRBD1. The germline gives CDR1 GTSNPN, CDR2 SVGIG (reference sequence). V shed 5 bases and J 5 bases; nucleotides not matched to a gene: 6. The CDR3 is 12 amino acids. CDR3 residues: CAWEQGTHEQYF. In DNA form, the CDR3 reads TGTGCCTGGGAACAGGGGACCCACGAGCAGTACTTC.

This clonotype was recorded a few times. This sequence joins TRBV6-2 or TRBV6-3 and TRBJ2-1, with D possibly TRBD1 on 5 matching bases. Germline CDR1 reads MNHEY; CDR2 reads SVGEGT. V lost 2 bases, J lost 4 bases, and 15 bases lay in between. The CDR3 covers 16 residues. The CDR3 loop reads CASSYPEGRGYNEQFF. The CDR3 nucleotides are TGTGCCAGCAGTTACCCAGAAGGTAGGGGTTACAATGAGCAGTTCTTC.

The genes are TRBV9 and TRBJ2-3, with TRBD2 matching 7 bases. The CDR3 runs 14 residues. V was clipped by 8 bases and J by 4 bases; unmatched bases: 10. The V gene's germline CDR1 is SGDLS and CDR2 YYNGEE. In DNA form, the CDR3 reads TGTGCCAGTTCTTACGGGAGGATATCAGATACGCAGTATTTT. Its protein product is CASSYGRISDTQYF.

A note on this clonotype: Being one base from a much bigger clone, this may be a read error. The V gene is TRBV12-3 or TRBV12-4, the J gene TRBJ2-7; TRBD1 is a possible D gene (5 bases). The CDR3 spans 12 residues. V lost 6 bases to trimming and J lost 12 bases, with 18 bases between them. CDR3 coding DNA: TGTGCCAGCAGCCGACAGTCAAACATTCGGTACTTC. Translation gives CASSRQSNIRYF.

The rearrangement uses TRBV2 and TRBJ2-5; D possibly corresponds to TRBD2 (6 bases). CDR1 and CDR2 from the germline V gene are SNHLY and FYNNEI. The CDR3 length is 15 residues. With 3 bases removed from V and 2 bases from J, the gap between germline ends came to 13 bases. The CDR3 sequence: CASSDGGGLQETQYF. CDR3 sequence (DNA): TGTGCCAGCAGTGATGGCGGAGGACTACAAGAGACCCAGTACTTC.

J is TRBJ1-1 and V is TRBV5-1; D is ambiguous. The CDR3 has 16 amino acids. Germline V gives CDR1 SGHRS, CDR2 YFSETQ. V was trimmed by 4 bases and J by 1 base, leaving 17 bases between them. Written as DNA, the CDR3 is TGCGCCAGCAGCCCATCAATCCCGGTAGAGAACACTGAAGCTTTCTTT. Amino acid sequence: CASSPSIPVENTEAFF.

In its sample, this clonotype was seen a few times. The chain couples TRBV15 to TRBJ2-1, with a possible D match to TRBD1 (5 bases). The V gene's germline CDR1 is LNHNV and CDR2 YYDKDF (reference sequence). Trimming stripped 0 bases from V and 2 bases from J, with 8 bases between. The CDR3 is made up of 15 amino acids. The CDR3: CATSRDLDTYNEQFF. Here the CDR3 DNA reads TGTGCCACCAGCAGAGATTTGGACACCTACAATGAGCAGTTCTTC.

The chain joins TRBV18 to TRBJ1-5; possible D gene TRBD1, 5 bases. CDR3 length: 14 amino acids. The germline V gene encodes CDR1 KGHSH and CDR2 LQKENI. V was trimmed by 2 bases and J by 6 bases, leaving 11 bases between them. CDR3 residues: CASSPDRGTQPQHF. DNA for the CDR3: TGTGCCAGCTCACCAGACCGGGGGACTCAGCCCCAGCATTTT. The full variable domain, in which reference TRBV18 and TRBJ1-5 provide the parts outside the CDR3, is NAGVMQNPRHLVRRRGQEARLRCSPMKGHSHVYWYRQLPEEGLKFMVYLQKENIIDESGMPKERFSAEFPKEGPSILRIQQVVRGDSAAYFCASSPDRGTQPQHFGDGTRLSIL.

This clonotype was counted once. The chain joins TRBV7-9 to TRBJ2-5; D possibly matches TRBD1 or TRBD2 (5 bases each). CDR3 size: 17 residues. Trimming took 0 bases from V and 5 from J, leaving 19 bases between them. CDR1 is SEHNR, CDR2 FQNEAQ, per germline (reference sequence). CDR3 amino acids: CASSLARGKGLGETQYF. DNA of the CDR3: TGTGCCAGCAGCTTAGCTCGAGGGAAGGGGCTGGGGGAGACCCAGTACTTC.